The present entry profiles one T cell receptor beta chain with its context. Its antigen is as yet unknown. One end of the junction varies from germline; a read error may be responsible. Genomic DNA provided the template from which TCR beta VDJ and CDR3 profiles were obtained. TCRdb re-derived calls from the reads in MiXCR, one entry per CDR3 protein. The data show about 75,000 distinct CDR3 sequences, with roughly 70% seen just once and more than 80% held by the top ten. The data were taken from a study of CD8+CD57+ T cells in acquired aplastic anemia. As for the study in general: Roughly 3 ug was the average amount of DNA from sorted CD4+ and CD8+ cells.

CDR1 and CDR2 (germline): DFQATT, SNEGSKA (reference sequence). This CDR3 contains 15 residues. Study conclusions and caveats: Under 35 was the count of CD8+ CDR3 sequences that patients shared with controls.

An expansion of CD8+CD57+ cells by flow cytometry had been shown in patients chosen for sequencing. The enrolled patients all had severe acquired aplastic anemia. Each patient gave a blood sample that was collected before any therapy had been received. Sample: sorted CD4+, CD8+, or CD8+CD57+ T cells (not recorded which) from PBMCs. The TCR originated in a human donor with aplastic anemia. The V call is TRBV20-1, the J call TRBJ1-5; no definite D call. In nucleotides, the CDR3 is TGCAGTGCTCAAAGGGATAATAGCGGTAATCAGTCCCAGCATTTT. Its translation is CSAQRDNSGNQSQHF.